A single sample gave rise to the 28 T cell receptor beta chains below, sequenced in a study of blood T cell repertoires in COVID-19. Libraries were prepared by immunoSEQ multiplex PCR; TCRdb keeps only in-frame clonotypes and omits some of them. The data hold 100,000 to 150,000 clones, with 70% to 80% observed a single time. Sequencing was carried out using peripheral blood. Source of these receptors: a man aged 50 to 60 with acute or convalescent COVID-19.

V is TRBV28 and J is TRBJ2-7, with TRBD1 matching over 7 bases. This CDR3 contains 17 residues. Germline V lookup: CDR1 MDHEN, CDR2 SYDVKM. The V segment lost 1 base and the J segment 1 base; nucleotides outside the gene matches: 10. Here the CDR3 DNA reads TGTGCCAGCAGTTTATTACTACCCCAACAGGGGTCCTACGAGCAGTACTTC. As protein: CASSLLLPQQGSYEQYF.

The rearrangement links TRBV4-1 to TRBJ1-5, with TRBD1 as a possible D gene (5 bases). The germline V and J ends were trimmed by 4 bases and 1 base, with 17 bases remaining between them. The CDR3 runs to 17 residues. Germline CDR1 reads MGHRA; CDR2 reads YSYEKL. As DNA, the CDR3 is TGCGCCAGCAGCCCCACGGATGGGGCGCGGAGCAATCAGCCCCAGCATTTT. Its protein product is CASSPTDGARSNQPQHF.

The chain carries TRBV10-3 and TRBJ1-1; D unclear. In germline, CDR1 is ENHRY, CDR2 SYGVKD. V lost 0 bases and J 0 bases, leaving 11 bases between the germline ends. The CDR3 has 16 amino acids. This chain's CDR3 is CAISESKLLMNTEAFF. The CDR3 DNA follows: TGTGCCATCAGTGAGTCAAAGTTACTGATGAACACTGAAGCTTTCTTT.

The rearrangement joins TRBV19 to TRBJ1-5; TRBD1 matches 9 bases. The ends lost 8 bases at V and 1 base at J; junction bases unmatched: 6. Germline assignment: CDR1 LNHDA and CDR2 SQIVND (reference sequence). The CDR3 is made up of 15 amino acids. CDR3 sequence: CASRRQGGSNQPQHF. DNA for the CDR3: TGTGCCAGTCGAAGACAGGGGGGCAGCAATCAGCCCCAGCATTTT.

J is TRBJ2-3 and V is TRBV5-1, with 11 positions matching TRBD2. The CDR3 runs to 16 residues. Germline CDR1 is SGHRS and CDR2 is YFSETQ. V shed 3 bases, J shed 0 bases, and the junction held 3 bases outside the gene matches. The CDR3 loop is CASSSGLAGSTDTQYF. Here the CDR3 DNA reads TGCGCCAGCAGCTCAGGACTAGCGGGTAGCACAGATACGCAGTATTTT.

This clone was seen just once. This chain uses TRBV24-1 with TRBJ2-3; 11 positions agree with TRBD2. Germline CDR1 and CDR2: KGHDR and SFDVKD. Trimming took 1 base from V and 3 from J; bases not matched to a gene: 5. CDR3 length: 17 residues. This CDR3 reads CATSDLTSGSWTDTQYF. CDR3 DNA sequence: TGTGCCACCAGTGATTTAACTAGCGGGAGCTGGACAGATACGCAGTATTTT.

This rearrangement joins TRBV10-2 to TRBJ1-1; 8 bases fit TRBD1. The germline CDR1 and CDR2 sequences are WSHSY and SAAADI. J lost 5 bases, V lost 8 bases, and 7 bases had no gene match. The CDR3 spans 13 residues. This CDR3 is CASSDRGRTEAFF. As DNA, the CDR3 is TGCGCCAGCTCTGACAGGGGAAGAACTGAAGCTTTCTTT.

The V call is TRBV19, the J call TRBJ2-1; 11 positions match TRBD2. The CDR3 sequence is 15 residues long. CDR1 is LNHDA and CDR2 is SQIVND in the germline V gene (reference sequence). The V gene end was trimmed by 5 bases and the J gene end by 5 bases; junction bases not matched to a gene: 5. The CDR3 nucleotides are TGTGCCAGTAGTTTAGCGGGGGGGCCTAACAATGAGCAGTTCTTC. This sequence encodes CASSLAGGPNNEQFF.

This rearrangement joins TRBV27 to TRBJ2-5, with TRBD1 matching 9 bases. Germline CDR1 and CDR2: MNHEY and SMNVEV (reference sequence). V shed 4 bases, J shed 1 base, and the junction held 4 bases outside the gene matches. The CDR3 consists of 15 residues. For the CDR3, the DNA is TGTGCCAGCAGTTCCCCGACAGGGGGCCAAGAGACCCAGTACTTC. It is translated as CASSSPTGGQETQYF.

The J gene is TRBJ2-5, the V gene TRBV3-1 (or the pseudogene TRBV3-2), with TRBD2 matching over 14 bases. CDR1 is LGHDT and CDR2 is YNNKEL in the germline V gene (reference sequence). Trimming took 4 bases from V and 7 from J; bases not matched to a gene: 2. CDR3 length equals 14 residues. This chain's CDR3 is CASSPTSGRGTQYF. CDR3 coding DNA: TGTGCCAGCAGCCCGACTAGCGGGAGGGGGACCCAGTACTTC.

The rearrangement uses TRBV6-1 and TRBJ1-1; unclear D gene. V was trimmed by 3 bases and J by 3 bases, leaving 8 bases between them. The CDR3 consists of 13 residues. CDR1 and CDR2 (germline): MNHNS, SASEGT. The CDR3 sequence: CASSEGSYTEAFF. The CDR3 coding sequence is TGTGCCAGCAGTGAGGGTAGCTACACTGAAGCTTTCTTT.

Turning to this clone: Within the sample, other DNA sequences also encode this same CDR3. The chain uses TRBV5-1 and TRBJ1-2; 7 nucleotides agree with TRBD1. There are 14 residues in the CDR3. V was clipped by 4 bases and J by 2 bases; unmatched bases: 5. Germline lookup yields CDR1 SGHRS and CDR2 YFSETQ. This CDR3 reads CASSAGQANYGYTF. The CDR3 bases are TGCGCCAGCAGCGCCGGACAGGCAAACTATGGCTACACCTTC.

The genes are TRBV5-6 and TRBJ1-2; D uncertain. This CDR3 contains 15 residues. The V gene lost 1 base and the J gene lost 0 bases, with 10 bases spanning the gap. The germline V gene encodes CDR1 SGHDT and CDR2 YYEEEE. CDR3 residues: CASSLNGGTNYGYTF. CDR3 nucleotides: TGTGCCAGCAGCTTGAACGGCGGGACTAACTATGGCTACACCTTC.

This clone was recorded once. The CDR3 DNA sequence: TGTGCCTCTCATTCCAGCGGGAGTGGCTACGAGCAGTACTTC. This gives the protein CASHSSGSGYEQYF. The chain carries TRBV27 and TRBJ2-7; TRBD2 agrees at 8 bases. Germline CDR1 is MNHEY and CDR2 is SMNVEV (reference sequence). V lost 11 bases and J lost 3; bases outside the gene matches: 12. The CDR3 consists of 14 residues.

The gene calls are TRBV4-1 and TRBJ1-1; D is possibly TRBD1 (5 bases). Germline V gene lookup returns CDR1 MGHRA and CDR2 YSYEKL. The CDR3 has 15 residues. Trimming stripped 0 bases from V and 4 bases from J, with 12 bases between. In DNA, the CDR3 is TGCGCCAGCAGCCAAGATCAGGGTTTGGTCACTGAAGCTTTCTTT. Its translation is CASSQDQGLVTEAFF.

The rearrangement uses TRBV19 and TRBJ2-7, with 11 bases lining up with TRBD2. The J segment lost 0 bases and the V segment lost 6 bases, leaving 4 bases of the junction unmatched. Per germline, CDR1 LNHDA and CDR2 SQIVND (reference sequence). There are 15 residues in the CDR3. This CDR3 is CASSFSGRGSYEQYF. In DNA form, the CDR3 reads TGTGCCAGTAGCTTTAGCGGGAGGGGCTCCTACGAGCAGTACTTC.

CDR3 region: CASSVGGDYGYTF. The CDR3 region has the DNA TGTGCCAGCAGCGTAGGCGGGGACTATGGCTACACCTTC. This chain connects TRBV9 to TRBJ1-2; D is ambiguous. There are 13 residues in the CDR3. Between the trimmed V and J ends, which lost 0 bases and 3 bases, there was a span of 6 bases. In germline, CDR1 is SGDLS, CDR2 YYNGEE.

This chain connects TRBV2 to TRBJ1-6; 8 nucleotides align to TRBD1. Trimming removed 6 bases from V and 9 bases from J; junction bases left unmatched: 13. This CDR3 is built from 16 residues. Germline assignment: CDR1 SNHLY and CDR2 FYNNEI. In DNA, the CDR3 is TGTGCCAGCAGCGAACTGGGACAGGCCAATCTTTCACCCCTCCACTTT. Its protein is CASSELGQANLSPLHF.

This clone was observed a handful of times. CDR3 protein: CASSLGQDYYNEQFF. The CDR3 DNA reads TGTGCCAGCAGTTTAGGACAGGATTATTACAATGAGCAGTTCTTC. J is TRBJ2-1 and V is TRBV27; TRBD1 matches 7 bases. V dropped 2 bases and J dropped 4; count of bases not matched to a gene: 5. Germline V gene data show CDR1 as MNHEY and CDR2 as SMNVEV (reference sequence). This CDR3 has 15 amino acids.

This clone has a handful of counts. CDR3 nucleotide sequence: TGTGCCAGCAGATTCGGGGACAGGGCGGCTTCACCCCTCCACTTT. As protein: CASRFGDRAASPLHF. V and J are TRBV27 and TRBJ1-6; 9 nucleotides line up with TRBD1. The CDR3 is made up of 15 amino acids. Germline lookup yields CDR1 MNHEY and CDR2 SMNVEV (reference sequence). Trimming took 6 bases from V and 9 from J; bases not matched to a gene: 9.

The rearrangement joins TRBV10-3 to TRBJ2-1; 8 bases map to TRBD2. The ends lost 9 bases at V and 6 bases at J; junction bases unmatched: 7. This CDR3 is 13 amino acids long. Germline values: CDR1 ENHRY, CDR2 SYGVKD. The CDR3 nucleotides read TGTGCCATTAACCAGCGGGAGTCCAATGAGCAGTTCTTC. Protein: CAINQRESNEQFF.

The V and J genes are TRBV24-1 and TRBJ1-2; TRBD1 agrees at 10 bases. Germline CDR1 KGHDR, CDR2 SFDVKD. The V and J ends lost 0 bases and 2 bases, in that order; junction bases with no gene match: 8. This CDR3 has 18 amino acids. The CDR3 here is CATSDLHLPDRGNYGYTF. The CDR3 DNA follows: TGTGCCACCAGTGATTTGCATCTTCCGGACAGGGGGAACTATGGCTACACCTTC.

J is TRBJ2-1 and V is TRBV10-2; 12 bases are shared with TRBD2. Germline V gene data show CDR1 as WSHSY and CDR2 as SAAADI. V shed 0 bases, J shed 8 bases, and the junction held 5 bases outside the gene matches. The CDR3 extends over 16 amino acids. CDR3 protein: CASSESLAGGPDEQFF. The CDR3 DNA is TGCGCCAGCAGTGAGTCCCTAGCGGGAGGGCCGGATGAGCAGTTCTTC.

J is TRBJ2-7 and V is TRBV30; the D is unclear. The CDR3 contains 11 residues. The V and J ends lost 3 bases and 4 bases respectively, with 7 bases between them. Per the germline V gene, CDR1 is GTSNPN and CDR2 is SVGIG (reference sequence). DNA for the CDR3: TGTGCCTGGAGGGCGGAGTACGAGCAGTACTTC. This gives the protein CAWRAEYEQYF.

About this clone: This CDR3 is also generated by other DNA sequences in the sample. This chain links TRBV5-5 with TRBJ2-7, with 7 bases that match TRBD1. Per germline, CDR1 SGHKS and CDR2 YYEKEE (reference sequence). J was trimmed by 3 bases and V by 4 bases; bases with no gene match: 7. This CDR3 is 14 amino acids long. The CDR3 is CASSLGQANYEQYF. The CDR3 DNA follows: TGTGCCAGCAGCCTCGGACAGGCTAACTACGAGCAGTACTTC.

This clone was picked up a small number of times. CDR3 in amino acids: CASSPYGGDTGELFF. CDR3 sequence (DNA): TGTGCCAGCAGCCCCTATGGGGGGGACACCGGGGAGCTGTTTTTT. This chain uses TRBV7-3 with TRBJ2-2, with 7 bases fitting TRBD2. This CDR3 is 15 amino acids long. CDR1 and CDR2 from the germline V gene are SGHTA and FQGTGA. Trimming removed 5 bases from V and 3 bases from J; junction bases left unmatched: 6.

The chain employs TRBV3-1 (or the pseudogene TRBV3-2) and TRBJ1-2; D is perhaps TRBD1 (6 bases). With 0 bases removed from V and 8 bases from J, the gap between germline ends came to 13 bases. This CDR3 spans 14 amino acids. CDR1 LGHDT and CDR2 YNNKEL come from the germline V gene (reference sequence). The CDR3 loop reads CASSQDGVGGGYTF. In DNA, the CDR3 is TGTGCCAGCAGCCAAGATGGGGTAGGGGGAGGCTACACCTTC.

This clone was seen more than once but under ten times. The sample carries other DNA sequences with the same CDR3. The chain combines TRBV7-9 with TRBJ2-5; 9 bases match TRBD2. This CDR3 spans 16 amino acids. The germline gives CDR1 SEHNR, CDR2 FQNEAQ (reference sequence). The J segment lost 2 bases and the V segment lost 3 bases, leaving 7 bases of the junction unmatched. The CDR3 bases are TGTGCCAGCAGCTTTATGGCGGGAGGGGGACAAGAGACCCAGTACTTC. Its translation: CASSFMAGGGQETQYF. The variable domain in full, completed from reference TRBV7-9 and TRBJ2-5, reads DTGVSQNPRHKITKRGQNVTFRCDPISEHNRLYWYRQTLGQGPEFLTYFQNEAQLEKSRLLSDRFSAERPKGSFSTLEIQRTEQGDSAMYLCASSFMAGGGQETQYFGPGTRLLVL.